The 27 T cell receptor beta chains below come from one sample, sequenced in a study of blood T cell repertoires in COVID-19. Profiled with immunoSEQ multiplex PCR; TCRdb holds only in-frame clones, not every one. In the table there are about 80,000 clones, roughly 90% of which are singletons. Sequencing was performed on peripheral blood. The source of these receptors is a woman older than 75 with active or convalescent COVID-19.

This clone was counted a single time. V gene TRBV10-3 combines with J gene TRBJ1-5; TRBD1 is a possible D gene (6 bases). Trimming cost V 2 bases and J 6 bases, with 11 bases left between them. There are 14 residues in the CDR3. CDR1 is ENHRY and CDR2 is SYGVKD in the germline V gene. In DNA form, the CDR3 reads TGTGCCATCAGTGAGCAGGGGAGTCTTCAGCCCCAGCATTTT. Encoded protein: CAISEQGSLQPQHF.

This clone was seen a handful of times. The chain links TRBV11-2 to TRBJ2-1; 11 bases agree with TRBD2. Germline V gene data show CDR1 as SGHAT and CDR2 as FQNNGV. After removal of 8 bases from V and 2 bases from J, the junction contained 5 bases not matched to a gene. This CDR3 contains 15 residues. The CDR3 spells CASRALAGAYNEQFF. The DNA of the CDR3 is TGTGCCAGCCGTGCACTAGCGGGAGCCTACAATGAGCAGTTCTTC. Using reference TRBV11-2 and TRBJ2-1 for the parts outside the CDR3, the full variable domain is EAGVAQSPRYKIIEKRQSVAFWCNPISGHATLYWYQQILGQGPKLLIQFQNNGVVDDSQLPKDRFSAERLKGVDSTLKIQPAKLEDSAVYLCASRALAGAYNEQFFGPGTRLTVL.

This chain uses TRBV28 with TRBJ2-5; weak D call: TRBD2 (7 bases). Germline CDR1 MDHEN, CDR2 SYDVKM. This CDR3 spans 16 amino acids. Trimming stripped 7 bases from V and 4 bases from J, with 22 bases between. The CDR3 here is CASTLGGGARVETQYF. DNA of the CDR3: TGTGCCAGCACCCTAGGAGGGGGGGCGCGGGTAGAGACCCAGTACTTC.

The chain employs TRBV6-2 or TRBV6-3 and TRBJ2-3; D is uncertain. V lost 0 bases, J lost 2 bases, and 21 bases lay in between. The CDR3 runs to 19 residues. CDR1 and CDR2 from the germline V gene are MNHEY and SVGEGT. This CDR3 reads CASSYSTERSSFSTDTQYF. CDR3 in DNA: TGTGCCAGCAGTTACTCGACCGAACGGTCTAGTTTCTCCACAGATACGCAGTATTTT.

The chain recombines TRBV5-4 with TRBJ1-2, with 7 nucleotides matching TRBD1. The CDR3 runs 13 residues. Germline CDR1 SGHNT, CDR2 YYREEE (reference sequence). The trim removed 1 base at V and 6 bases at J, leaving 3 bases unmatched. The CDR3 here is CASSLTRGNGYTF. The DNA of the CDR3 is TGTGCCAGCAGCTTGACCAGGGGGAATGGCTACACCTTC.

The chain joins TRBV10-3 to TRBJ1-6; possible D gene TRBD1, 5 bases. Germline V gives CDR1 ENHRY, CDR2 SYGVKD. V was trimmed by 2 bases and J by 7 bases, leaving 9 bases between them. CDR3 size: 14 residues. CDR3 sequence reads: CAISEIDSNSPLHF. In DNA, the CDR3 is TGTGCCATCAGTGAGATAGACAGCAATTCACCCCTCCACTTT.

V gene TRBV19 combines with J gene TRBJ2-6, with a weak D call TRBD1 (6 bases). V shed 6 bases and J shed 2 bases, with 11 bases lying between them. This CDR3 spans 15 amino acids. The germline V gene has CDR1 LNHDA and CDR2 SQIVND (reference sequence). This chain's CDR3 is CASSPTGTGANVLTF. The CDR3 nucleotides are TGTGCCAGTAGCCCGACAGGTACTGGGGCCAACGTCCTGACTTTC.

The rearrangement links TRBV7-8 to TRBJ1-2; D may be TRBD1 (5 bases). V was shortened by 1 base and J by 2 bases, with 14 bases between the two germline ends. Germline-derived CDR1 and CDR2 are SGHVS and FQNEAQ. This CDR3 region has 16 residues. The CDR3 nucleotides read TGTGCCAGCAGCTTAGTGACAGTCAACAAAAACTATGGCTACACCTTC. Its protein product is CASSLVTVNKNYGYTF.

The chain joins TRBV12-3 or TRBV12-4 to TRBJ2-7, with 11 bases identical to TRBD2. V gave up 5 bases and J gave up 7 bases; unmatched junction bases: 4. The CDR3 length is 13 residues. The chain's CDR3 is CASSPGTSGEQYF. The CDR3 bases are TGTGCCAGCAGTCCCGGGACTAGCGGTGAGCAGTACTTC.

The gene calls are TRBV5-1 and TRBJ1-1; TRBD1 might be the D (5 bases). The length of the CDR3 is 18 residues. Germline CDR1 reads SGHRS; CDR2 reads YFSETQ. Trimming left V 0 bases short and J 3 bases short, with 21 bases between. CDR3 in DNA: TGCGCCAGCAGCTTGGGGGACTCGGGCACGGCACAATACACTGAAGCTTTCTTT. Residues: CASSLGDSGTAQYTEAFF.

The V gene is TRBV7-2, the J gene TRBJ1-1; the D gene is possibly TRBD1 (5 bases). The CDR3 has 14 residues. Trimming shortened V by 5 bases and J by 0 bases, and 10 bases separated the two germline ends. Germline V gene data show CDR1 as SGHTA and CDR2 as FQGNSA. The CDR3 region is CASSEDSMNTEAFF. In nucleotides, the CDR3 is TGTGCCAGCAGCGAAGACAGTATGAACACTGAAGCTTTCTTT.

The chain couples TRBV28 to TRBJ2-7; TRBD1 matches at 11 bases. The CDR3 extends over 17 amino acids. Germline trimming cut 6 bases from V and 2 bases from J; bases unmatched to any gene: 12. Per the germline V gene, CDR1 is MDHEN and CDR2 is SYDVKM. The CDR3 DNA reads TGTGCCAGCAGCACCGGGACAGGGGGGGTTCACGCCTACGAGCAGTACTTC. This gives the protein CASSTGTGGVHAYEQYF.

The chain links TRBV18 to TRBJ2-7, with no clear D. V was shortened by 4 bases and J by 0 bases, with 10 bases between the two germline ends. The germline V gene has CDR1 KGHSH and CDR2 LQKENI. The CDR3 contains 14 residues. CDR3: CASSQQFSSYEQYF. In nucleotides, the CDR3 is TGTGCCAGCTCACAACAGTTTAGCTCCTACGAGCAGTACTTC.

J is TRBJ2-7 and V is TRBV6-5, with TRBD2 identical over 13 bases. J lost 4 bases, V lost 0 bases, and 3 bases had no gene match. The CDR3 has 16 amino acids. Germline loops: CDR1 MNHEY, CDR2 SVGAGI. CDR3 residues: CASSYSLAGGVYEQYF. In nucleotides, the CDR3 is TGTGCCAGCAGTTACTCACTAGCGGGAGGGGTATACGAGCAGTACTTC.

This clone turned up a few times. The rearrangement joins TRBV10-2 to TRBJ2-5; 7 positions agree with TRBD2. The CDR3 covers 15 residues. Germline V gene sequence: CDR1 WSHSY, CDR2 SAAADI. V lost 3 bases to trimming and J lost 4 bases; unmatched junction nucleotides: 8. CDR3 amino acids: CASSDWGEGPETQYF. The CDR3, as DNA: TGCGCCAGCAGTGATTGGGGGGAGGGACCAGAGACCCAGTACTTC.

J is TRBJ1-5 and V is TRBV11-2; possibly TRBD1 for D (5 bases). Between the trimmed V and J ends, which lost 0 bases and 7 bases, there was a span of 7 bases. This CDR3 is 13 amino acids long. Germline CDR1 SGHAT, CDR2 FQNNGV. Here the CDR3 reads CASSLDRVQPQHF. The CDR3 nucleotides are TGTGCCAGCAGCTTAGACAGGGTACAGCCCCAGCATTTT.

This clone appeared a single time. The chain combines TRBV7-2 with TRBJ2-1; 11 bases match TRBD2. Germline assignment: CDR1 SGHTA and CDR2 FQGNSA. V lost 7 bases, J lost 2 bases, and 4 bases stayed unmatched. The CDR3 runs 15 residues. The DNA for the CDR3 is TGTGCCAGCACTAGCGGGAGGCAGACCTACAATGAGCAGTTCTTC. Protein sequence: CASTSGRQTYNEQFF.

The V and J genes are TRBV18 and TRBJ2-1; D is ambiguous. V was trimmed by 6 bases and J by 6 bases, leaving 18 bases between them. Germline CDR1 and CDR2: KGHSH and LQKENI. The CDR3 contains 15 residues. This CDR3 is CASSSSPVPGNEQFF. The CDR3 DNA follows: TGTGCCAGCTCCTCCAGTCCGGTCCCGGGCAATGAGCAGTTCTTC.

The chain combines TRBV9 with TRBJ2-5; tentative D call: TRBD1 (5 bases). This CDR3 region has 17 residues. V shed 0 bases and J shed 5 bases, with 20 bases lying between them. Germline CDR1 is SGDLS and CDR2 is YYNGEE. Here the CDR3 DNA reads TGTGCCAGCAGCGTAGGGATGATGCAGGGTGTACCGGAGACCCAGTACTTC. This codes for CASSVGMMQGVPETQYF.

In nucleotides, the CDR3 is TGTGCCAGCAGTCAGCGACAGGGAGAGATGGCTGAAGCTTTCTTT. As protein: CASSQRQGEMAEAFF. This chain joins TRBV2 and TRBJ1-1; 7 bases are shared with TRBD1. J gave up 6 bases and V 5 bases, and 12 bases lay outside the gene matches. Germline CDR1 SNHLY, CDR2 FYNNEI. The CDR3 contains 15 residues.

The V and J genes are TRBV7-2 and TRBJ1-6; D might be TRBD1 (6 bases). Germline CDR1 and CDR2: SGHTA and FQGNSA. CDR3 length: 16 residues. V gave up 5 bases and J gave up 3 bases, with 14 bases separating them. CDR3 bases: TGTGCCAGCAGCCTAGAGGGGGTCGGCTATAATTCACCCCTCCACTTT. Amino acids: CASSLEGVGYNSPLHF.

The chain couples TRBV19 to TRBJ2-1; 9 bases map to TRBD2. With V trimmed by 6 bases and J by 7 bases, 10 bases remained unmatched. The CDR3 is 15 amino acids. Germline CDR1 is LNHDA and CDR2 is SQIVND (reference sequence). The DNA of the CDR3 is TGTGCCAGTAGAGGGCCGGGACTAGCACGTAATGAGCAGTTCTTC. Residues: CASRGPGLARNEQFF.

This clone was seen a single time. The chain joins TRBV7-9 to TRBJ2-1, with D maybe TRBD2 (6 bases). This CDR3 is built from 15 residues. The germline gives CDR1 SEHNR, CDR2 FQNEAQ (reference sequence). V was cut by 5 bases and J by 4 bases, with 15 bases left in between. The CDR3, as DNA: TGTGCCAGCAGCCCGACGGGGAGGCCGTACAATGAGCAGTTCTTC. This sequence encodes CASSPTGRPYNEQFF.

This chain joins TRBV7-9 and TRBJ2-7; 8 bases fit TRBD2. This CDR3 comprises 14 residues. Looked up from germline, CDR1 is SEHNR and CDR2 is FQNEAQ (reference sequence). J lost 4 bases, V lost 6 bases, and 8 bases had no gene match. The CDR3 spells CASSFGLAAYEQYF. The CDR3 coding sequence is TGTGCCAGCAGTTTCGGACTAGCAGCTTACGAGCAGTACTTC. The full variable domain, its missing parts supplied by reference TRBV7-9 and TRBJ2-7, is DTGVSQNPRHKITKRGQNVTFRCDPISEHNRLYWYRQTLGQGPEFLTYFQNEAQLEKSRLLSDRFSAERPKGSFSTLEIQRTEQGDSAMYLCASSFGLAAYEQYFGPGTRLTVT.

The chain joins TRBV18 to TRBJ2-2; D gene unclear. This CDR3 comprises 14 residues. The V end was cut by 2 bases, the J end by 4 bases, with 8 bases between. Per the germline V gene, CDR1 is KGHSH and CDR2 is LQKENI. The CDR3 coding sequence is TGTGCCAGCTCACCATTAGAGGTCACCGGGGAGCTGTTTTTT. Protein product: CASSPLEVTGELFF.

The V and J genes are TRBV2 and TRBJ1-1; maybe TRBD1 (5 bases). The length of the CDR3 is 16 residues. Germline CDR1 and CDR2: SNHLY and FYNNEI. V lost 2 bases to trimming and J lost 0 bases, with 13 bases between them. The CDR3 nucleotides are TGTGCCAGCAGTGAATCTCCGGGGGAGATGAACACTGAAGCTTTCTTT. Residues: CASSESPGEMNTEAFF.

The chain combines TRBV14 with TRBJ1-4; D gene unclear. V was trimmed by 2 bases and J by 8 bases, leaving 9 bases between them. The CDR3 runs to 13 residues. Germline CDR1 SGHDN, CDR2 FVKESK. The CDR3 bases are TGTGCCAGCAGCCAAATGGGCAACGAAAAACTGTTTTTT. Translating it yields CASSQMGNEKLFF. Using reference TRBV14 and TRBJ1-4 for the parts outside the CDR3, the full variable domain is EAGVTQFPSHSVIEKGQTVTLRCDPISGHDNLYWYRRVMGKEIKFLLHFVKESKQDESGMPNNRFLAERTGGTYSTLKVQPAELEDSGVYFCASSQMGNEKLFFGSGTQLSVL.